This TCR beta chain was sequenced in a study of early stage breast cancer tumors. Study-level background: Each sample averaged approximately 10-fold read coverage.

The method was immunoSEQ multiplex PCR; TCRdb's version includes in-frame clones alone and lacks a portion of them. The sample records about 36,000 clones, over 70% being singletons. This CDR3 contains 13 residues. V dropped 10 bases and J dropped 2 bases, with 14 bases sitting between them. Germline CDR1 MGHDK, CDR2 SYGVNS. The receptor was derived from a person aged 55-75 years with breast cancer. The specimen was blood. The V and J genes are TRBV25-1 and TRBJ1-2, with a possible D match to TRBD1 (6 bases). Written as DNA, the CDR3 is TGTGCCACGGCTAGGGGGGGGAACTATGGCTACACCTTC. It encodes CATARGGNYGYTF.